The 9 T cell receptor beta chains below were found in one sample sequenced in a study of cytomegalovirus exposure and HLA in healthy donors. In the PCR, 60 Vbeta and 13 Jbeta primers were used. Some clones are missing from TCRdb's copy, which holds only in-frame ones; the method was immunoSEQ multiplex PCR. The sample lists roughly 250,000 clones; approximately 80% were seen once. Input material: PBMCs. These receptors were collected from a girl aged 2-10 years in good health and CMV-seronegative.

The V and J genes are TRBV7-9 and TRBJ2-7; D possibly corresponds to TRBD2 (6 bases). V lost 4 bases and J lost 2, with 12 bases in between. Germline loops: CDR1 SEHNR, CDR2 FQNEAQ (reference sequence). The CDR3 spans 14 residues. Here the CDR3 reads CASSWDSLPYEQYF. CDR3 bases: TGTGCCAGCAGCTGGGACTCCCTTCCCTACGAGCAGTACTTC.

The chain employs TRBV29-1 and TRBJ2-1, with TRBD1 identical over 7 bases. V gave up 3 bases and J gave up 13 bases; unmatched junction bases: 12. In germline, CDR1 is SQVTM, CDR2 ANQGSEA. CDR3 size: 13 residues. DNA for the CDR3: TGCAGCGTTGACCATAGACAGGGACCAGATCAGTTCTTC. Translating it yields CSVDHRQGPDQFF.

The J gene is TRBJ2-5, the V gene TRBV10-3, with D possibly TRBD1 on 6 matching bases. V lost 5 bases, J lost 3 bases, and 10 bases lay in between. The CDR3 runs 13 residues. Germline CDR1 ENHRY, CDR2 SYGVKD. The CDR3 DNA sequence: TGTGCCATCAGTCGGACAGTTAAAGAGACCCAGTACTTC. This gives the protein CAISRTVKETQYF.

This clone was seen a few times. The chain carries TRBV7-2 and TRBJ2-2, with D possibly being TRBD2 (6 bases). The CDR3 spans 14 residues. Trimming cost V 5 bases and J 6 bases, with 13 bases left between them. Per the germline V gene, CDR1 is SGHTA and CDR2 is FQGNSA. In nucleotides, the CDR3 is TGTGCCAGCAGCCCGACTAGGTCTGCCGGGGAGCTGTTTTTT. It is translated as CASSPTRSAGELFF.

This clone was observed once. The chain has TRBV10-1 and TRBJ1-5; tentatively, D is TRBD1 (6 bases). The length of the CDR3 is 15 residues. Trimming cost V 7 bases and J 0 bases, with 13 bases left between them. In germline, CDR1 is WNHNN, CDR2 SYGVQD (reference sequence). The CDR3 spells CASITGKYSNQPQHF. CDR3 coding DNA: TGCGCCAGCATAACAGGGAAATATAGCAATCAGCCCCAGCATTTT.

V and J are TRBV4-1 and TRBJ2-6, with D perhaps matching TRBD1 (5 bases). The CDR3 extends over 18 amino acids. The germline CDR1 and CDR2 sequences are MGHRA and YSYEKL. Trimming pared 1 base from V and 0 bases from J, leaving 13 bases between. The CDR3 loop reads CASSQAGFWGSGANVLTF. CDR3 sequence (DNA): TGCGCCAGCAGCCAAGCAGGGTTTTGGGGCTCTGGGGCCAACGTCCTGACTTTC.

CDR3 nucleotides: TGTGCCAGCAGCTCCAGGACAGTCCATCAGCCCCAGCATTTT. Amino acid sequence: CASSSRTVHQPQHF. The J gene is TRBJ1-5, the V gene TRBV7-8; TRBD1 might be the D (6 bases). The CDR3 has 14 residues. V was shortened by 4 bases and J by 5 bases, with 12 bases between the two germline ends. Germline CDR1 SGHVS, CDR2 FQNEAQ.

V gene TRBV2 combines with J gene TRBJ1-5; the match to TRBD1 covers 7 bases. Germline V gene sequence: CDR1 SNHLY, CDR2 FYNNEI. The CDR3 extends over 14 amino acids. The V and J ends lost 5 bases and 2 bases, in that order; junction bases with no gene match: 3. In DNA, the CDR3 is TGTGCCAGCAGTCGACAGGGTGGCAATCAGCCCCAGCATTTT. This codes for CASSRQGGNQPQHF.

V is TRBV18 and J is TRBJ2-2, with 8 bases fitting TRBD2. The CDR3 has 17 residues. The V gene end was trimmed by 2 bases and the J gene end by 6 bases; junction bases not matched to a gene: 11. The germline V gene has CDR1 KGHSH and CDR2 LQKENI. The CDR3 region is CASSPYPPGLAPGELFF. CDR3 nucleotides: TGTGCCAGCTCACCATACCCCCCCGGACTAGCCCCCGGGGAGCTGTTTTTT.